One sample yielded the 15 T cell receptor beta chains listed below, sequenced in a study of beta chain features in type 1 diabetes. Whole-study findings and limits: Shorter TCRB CDR3s, moderately but significantly so, were found in Type 1 diabetes patients in all four CD4+ subsets.

The antigens these receptors bind are not known. TCRB transcripts that were expressed got sequenced, as all of the isolated RNA had been reverse transcribed. Measured with immunoSEQ multiplex PCR; TCRdb has only the in-frame clones, and not every one. The table lists some 170,000 clones, 50% to 70% of them singletons. The sequenced sample consisted of naive CD4+ T cells from blood. All receptors come from a man aged 30 to 39 with type 1 diabetes.

The J gene is TRBJ2-3, the V gene TRBV27, with TRBD1 identical over 9 bases. Germline CDR1 and CDR2: MNHEY and SMNVEV (reference sequence). The V segment lost 2 bases and the J segment 0 bases; nucleotides outside the gene matches: 9. CDR3 size: 18 residues. This chain's CDR3 is CASSLKTRGTGSTDTQYF. As DNA, the CDR3 is TGTGCCAGCAGTTTAAAAACGAGAGGGACAGGGAGCACAGATACGCAGTATTTT.

Notes on this clone: This sample also contains other DNA sequences that code for the same CDR3. The chain couples TRBV20-1 to TRBJ2-5; D remains ambiguous. This CDR3 comprises 11 residues. V was cut by 6 bases and J by 5 bases, with 10 bases left in between. Germline lookup yields CDR1 DFQATT and CDR2 SNEGSKA (reference sequence). In nucleotides, the CDR3 is TGCAGTGCCCCTTCGCCCGAGACCCAGTACTTC. Its protein is CSAPSPETQYF.

This clone was seen a handful of times. The chain combines TRBV5-4 with TRBJ2-5; a possible D gene is TRBD2 (5 bases). Germline V gene data show CDR1 as SGHNT and CDR2 as YYREEE (reference sequence). The CDR3 is made up of 13 amino acids. The V end was cut by 5 bases, the J end by 1 base, with 9 bases between. CDR3 amino acids: CASSLATQETQYF. Here the CDR3 DNA reads TGTGCCAGCAGTCTAGCTACCCAAGAGACCCAGTACTTC.

This chain uses TRBV29-1 with TRBJ1-4, with 7 bases matching TRBD1. This CDR3 is 13 amino acids long. With 4 bases clipped from V and 4 bases from J, the junction kept 3 bases outside the gene matches. Germline assignment: CDR1 SQVTM and CDR2 ANQGSEA. CDR3 protein: CSVGDSLNEKLFF. The CDR3 DNA is TGCAGCGTTGGGGACAGTCTTAATGAAAAACTGTTTTTT.

In nucleotides, the CDR3 is TGTGCCAGTGGGGGGCCCTCCCGGGGAAACATTCAGTACTTC. Amino acid sequence: CASGGPSRGNIQYF. V is TRBV19 and J is TRBJ2-4; D could derive from TRBD1 or TRBD2 (6 bases each). Germline V gene lookup returns CDR1 LNHDA and CDR2 SQIVND (reference sequence). Deletions cut 8 bases from V and 6 bases from J, with 17 bases between. The CDR3 runs to 14 residues.

Concerning this clone: This CDR3 is also generated by other DNA sequences in the sample. The genes are TRBV9 and TRBJ2-1; D is unresolved. CDR1 is SGDLS, CDR2 YYNGEE, per germline. CDR3 length: 13 residues. Trimming removed 0 bases from V and 4 bases from J, with 5 bases in between. CDR3 bases: TGTGCCAGCAGCGTAGGCACATACAATGAGCAGTTCTTC. It is translated as CASSVGTYNEQFF.

As DNA, the CDR3 is TGTGCCAGCAGCCCCCCCTGGACCGGGGAGCTGTTTTTT. As protein: CASSPPWTGELFF. V and J are TRBV11-2 and TRBJ2-2; D unresolved. This CDR3 spans 13 amino acids. In germline, CDR1 is SGHAT, CDR2 FQNNGV. V was trimmed by 5 bases and J by 5 bases, leaving 9 bases between them.

The CDR3 is CASTNGRDPGANVLTF. The CDR3 region has the DNA TGTGCCAGCACCAATGGCAGGGACCCTGGGGCCAACGTCCTGACTTTC. The chain recombines TRBV28 with TRBJ2-6; D tentatively reads TRBD1 or TRBD2 (5 bases each). The CDR3 length is 16 residues. Trimming stripped 7 bases from V and 2 bases from J, with 15 bases between. Germline V gives CDR1 MDHEN, CDR2 SYDVKM.

The chain combines TRBV28 with TRBJ2-7; D remains ambiguous. Trimming took off 4 bases at V and 3 bases at J, with 10 bases between the two ends. Germline V lookup: CDR1 MDHEN, CDR2 SYDVKM. CDR3 length: 13 residues. Here the CDR3 DNA reads TGTGCCAGCAGTTACACACTCTACTACGAGCAGTACTTC. This encodes CASSYTLYYEQYF.

The chain's CDR3 is CASSSGTAKETQYF. CDR3 nucleotides: TGCGCCAGCAGCTCCGGGACGGCTAAAGAGACCCAGTACTTC. This chain connects TRBV5-1 to TRBJ2-5, with D possibly being TRBD1 or TRBD2 (5 bases each). V shed 3 bases and J shed 3 bases, with 12 bases lying between them. CDR1 and CDR2 (germline): SGHRS, YFSETQ. This CDR3 has 14 amino acids.

The V and J genes are TRBV29-1 and TRBJ1-1; 7 positions agree with TRBD1. Looked up from germline, CDR1 is SQVTM and CDR2 is ANQGSEA. This CDR3 is 13 amino acids long. After removal of 7 bases from V and 4 bases from J, the junction contained 9 bases not matched to a gene. DNA for the CDR3: TGCAGCGCCCCTGAGGGGGCAAGCACTGAAGCTTTCTTT. Amino acids: CSAPEGASTEAFF.

The rearrangement links TRBV7-9 to TRBJ1-1, with TRBD1 matching over 7 bases. The length of the CDR3 is 13 residues. V was clipped by 8 bases and J by 4 bases; unmatched bases: 7. Per the germline V gene, CDR1 is SEHNR and CDR2 is FQNEAQ (reference sequence). Written as DNA, the CDR3 is TGTGCCAGCCATGGGCCAGGGGGCACTGAAGCTTTCTTT. It codes for CASHGPGGTEAFF.

The chain recombines TRBV7-2 with TRBJ2-5; D not certain. CDR1 and CDR2 from the germline V gene are SGHTA and FQGNSA. This CDR3 contains 12 residues. V was cut by 4 bases and J by 5 bases, with 8 bases left in between. The CDR3 DNA sequence: TGTGCCAGCAGCTCCACGGCGGAGACCCAGTACTTC. Amino acids: CASSSTAETQYF.

This clone was picked up a small number of times. The sample has other DNA sequences that encode this CDR3 too. The chain joins TRBV7-2 to TRBJ2-7; D assignment may be TRBD1 or TRBD2 (5 bases each). This CDR3 is built from 12 residues. Germline CDR1 SGHTA, CDR2 FQGNSA. Between the trimmed V and J ends, which lost 4 bases and 4 bases, there was a span of 8 bases. CDR3 bases: TGTGCCAGCAGCTCCGGGACGTACGAGCAGTACTTC. It translates to CASSSGTYEQYF.

This clone was seen a handful of times. V usage is TRBV30 and J usage is TRBJ1-4, with TRBD1 as a possible D gene (5 bases). The V gene lost 2 bases and the J gene lost 6 bases, with 13 bases spanning the gap. The CDR3 contains 14 residues. Germline lookup yields CDR1 GTSNPN and CDR2 SVGIG (reference sequence). CDR3 in DNA: TGTGCCTGGAGTCTACAGGTGAATTATGAAAAACTGTTTTTT. It translates to CAWSLQVNYEKLFF.